Shown below are 4 T cell receptor beta chains from a single sample sequenced in a study of PD-1 blockade in classical Hodgkin lymphoma. Each patient experienced a relapse that followed autologous stem cell transplantation, and brentuximab vedotin exposure varied. Sequencing was performed with immunoSEQ multiplex PCR; in TCRdb, only in-frame clones are kept and a portion is missing. Here the sample spans 72,000 or so clones, roughly 91% being singletons. Sequencing used peripheral blood mononuclear cells (PBMCs), obtained at baseline. These receptors originate from a human donor with classical Hodgkin lymphoma.

The chain couples TRBV4-3 to TRBJ2-1, with D perhaps TRBD2 (5 bases). V was trimmed by 0 bases and J by 9 bases, leaving 15 bases between them. This CDR3 comprises 15 residues. The germline V gene has CDR1 LGHNA and CDR2 YSLEER. The CDR3 DNA reads TGCGCCAGCAGCCAAGAGACTAATCCCGTTCTTGAGCAGTTCTTC. This sequence encodes CASSQETNPVLEQFF.

This clone was detected once. The chain combines TRBV27 with TRBJ2-7; 9 positions agree with TRBD2. The trim removed 6 bases at V and 0 bases at J, leaving 6 bases unmatched. The CDR3 is 15 residues long. CDR1 MNHEY and CDR2 SMNVEV come from the germline V gene (reference sequence). In DNA, the CDR3 is TGTGCCAGCAGCGTAAGCGGGGGGCCCTCCTACGAGCAGTACTTC. It specifies CASSVSGGPSYEQYF.

CDR3 coding DNA: TGTGCCAGCAGCTTAGGCACAGATACGCAGTATTTT. Translation: CASSLGTDTQYF. The gene calls are TRBV7-9 and TRBJ2-3, with D unclear. V was pared by 1 base and J by 1 base, with 0 bases between. Germline values: CDR1 SEHNR, CDR2 FQNEAQ (reference sequence). This CDR3 region has 12 residues.

The chain combines TRBV4-1 with TRBJ2-7; perhaps D is TRBD1 or TRBD2 (5 bases each). This CDR3 spans 12 amino acids. Germline V gives CDR1 MGHRA, CDR2 YSYEKL. V was cut by 3 bases and J by 6 bases, with 9 bases left in between. Here the CDR3 reads CASSHGDGEQYF. The DNA for the CDR3 is TGCGCCAGCAGCCACGGGGACGGCGAGCAGTACTTC.